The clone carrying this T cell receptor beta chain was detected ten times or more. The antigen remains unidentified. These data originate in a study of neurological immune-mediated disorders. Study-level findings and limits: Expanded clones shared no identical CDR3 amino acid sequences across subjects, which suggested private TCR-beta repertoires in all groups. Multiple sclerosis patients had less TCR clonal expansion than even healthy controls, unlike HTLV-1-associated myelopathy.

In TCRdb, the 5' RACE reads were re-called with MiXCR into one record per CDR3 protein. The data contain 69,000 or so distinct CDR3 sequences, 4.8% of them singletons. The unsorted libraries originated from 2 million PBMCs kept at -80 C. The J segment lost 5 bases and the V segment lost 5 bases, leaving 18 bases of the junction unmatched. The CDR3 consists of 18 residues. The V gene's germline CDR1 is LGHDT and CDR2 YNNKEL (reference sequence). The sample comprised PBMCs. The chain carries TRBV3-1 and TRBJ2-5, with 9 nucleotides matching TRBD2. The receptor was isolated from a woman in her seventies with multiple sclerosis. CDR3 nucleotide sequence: TGTGCCAGCAGCGTGACCCCGGGTAGCGGGAGTGGATGGGAGACCCAGTACTTC. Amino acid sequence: CASSVTPGSGSGWETQYF.